These 7 T cell receptor beta chains came from one sample sequenced in a study of low-dose radiotherapy and immunotherapy resistance in tumors. Sample time point: after trial treatment. Treatment in this sample: LDRT plus nivolumab, ipilimumab, low-dose cyclophosphamide and aspirin (RACIN trial). TRAV- and TRBV-specific primers were used for first-strand cDNA, which covered alpha and beta chains. The PCR that amplified TCRs ran for approximately 20 cycles, relying on a constant-region primer and a V-primer adapter. Each CDR3 protein is one row after TCRdb ran MiXCR on the reads. The data hold 95,000 to 100,000 distinct CDR3 sequences, with around 20% observed a single time. Sequenced here: PBMCs, sampled after low-dose radiotherapy plus immunotherapy. These receptors were obtained from a male donor with prostate cancer.

This clonotype was counted many times. The chain employs TRBV12-3 or TRBV12-4 and TRBJ1-1, with 9 bases identical to TRBD1. CDR3 length equals 14 residues. The V gene end was trimmed by 8 bases and the J gene end by 10 bases; junction bases not matched to a gene: 14. The CDR3 sequence: CASHRDRVGDGAFF. Here the CDR3 DNA reads TGTGCCAGCCACCGGGACAGGGTCGGGGATGGAGCTTTCTTT.

Many counts were recorded for this clonotype. This sequence joins TRBV2 and TRBJ2-5; D ambiguous. Looked up from germline, CDR1 is SNHLY and CDR2 is FYNNEI. The length of the CDR3 is 11 residues. Trimming removed 6 bases from V and 8 bases from J, with 10 bases in between. The CDR3 sequence: CASRMTYTQYF. CDR3 DNA sequence: TGTGCCAGCAGGATGACATATACCCAGTACTTC.

The V and J genes are TRBV5-6 and TRBJ2-3; 7 nucleotides line up with TRBD2. Germline V gene lookup returns CDR1 SGHDT and CDR2 YYEEEE. The CDR3 extends over 15 amino acids. V gave up 0 bases and J gave up 11 bases; unmatched junction bases: 12. CDR3 loop: CASSLVAGVVNEQYF. The CDR3, as DNA: TGTGCCAGCAGCTTGGTGGCGGGGGTTGTCAATGAGCAGTATTTT.

This clonotype was seen a few times. The J gene is TRBJ1-2, the V gene TRBV5-1; no definite D call. V dropped 0 bases and J dropped 5 bases, with 5 bases sitting between them. The CDR3 has 12 residues. Looked up from germline, CDR1 is SGHRS and CDR2 is YFSETQ. The CDR3 loop reads CASSLDGYGYTF. The CDR3 nucleotides are TGCGCCAGCAGCTTGGACGGTTATGGCTACACCTTC.

In this sample, this clonotype turned up many times. The rearrangement uses TRBV6-1 and TRBJ1-2; possibly TRBD1 for D (5 bases). This CDR3 has 14 amino acids. CDR1 and CDR2 from the germline V gene are MNHNS and SASEGT. Trimming pared 0 bases from V and 4 bases from J, leaving 9 bases between. Here the CDR3 DNA reads TGTGCCAGCAGTGAAGCGGAAGGGGCCTATGGCTACACCTTC. Its protein product is CASSEAEGAYGYTF.

This clonotype was observed a handful of times. The chain links TRBV28 to TRBJ1-1; 7 positions agree with TRBD1. Germline CDR1 reads MDHEN; CDR2 reads SYDVKM. This CDR3 is 13 amino acids long. V lost 2 bases and J lost 5; bases outside the gene matches: 2. CDR3 protein: CASSLDRVTEAFF. CDR3 sequence (DNA): TGTGCCAGCAGTTTAGACAGGGTAACTGAAGCTTTCTTT.

This clonotype was seen many times. This chain uses TRBV19 with TRBJ2-7; weak D call: TRBD1 (6 bases). The CDR3 has 16 residues. Trimming left V 4 bases short and J 0 bases short, with 16 bases between. Germline CDR1 is LNHDA and CDR2 is SQIVND (reference sequence). The CDR3 loop reads CASSTRGTGSSYEQYF. The CDR3, as DNA: TGTGCCAGTAGTACCAGAGGAACAGGGAGCTCCTACGAGCAGTACTTC.